This note documents a single TCR beta chain sequence. Per the germline V gene, CDR1 is MNHEY and CDR2 is SVGEGT. V was pared by 7 bases and J by 1 base, with 14 bases between. The CDR3 runs to 15 residues. The data stem from a study of response to subunit inactivated influenza vaccine. TCRdb ran MiXCR on the RT-PCR reads and lists one entry per CDR3 protein. The sample yields about 540,000 distinct CDR3 sequences, roughly a quarter seen once. In addition, the sample was reused for a study of T cells expressing NK-cell markers. Turning to that study: With UMIs, 5'RACE template switching was used to make TCR beta cDNA. Uncertainty persisted over the HCMV specificity of expanded NKG2C+ T cell clones.

This clonotype was sampled from a middle-aged man who received an inactivated influenza vaccine. This specimen was CD4+ T cells sorted from PBMCs, taken 12 days after vaccination. The chain links TRBV6-2 or TRBV6-3 to TRBJ2-1; D is uncertain. CDR3 sequence (DNA): TGTGCCAGCACGCAGCCCCTTATTTCCTACAATGAGCAGTTCTTC. This translates into CASTQPLISYNEQFF.